This T cell receptor (beta chain) is from a study of T cell responses to AZD1222 COVID-19 vaccine. Study-level points and caveats: Spike-wide coverage was observed for vaccine-associated CD4 TCRs, with dominant responses at 160-218 and 743-854. Spike-specific TCR breadth and depth both grew after two AZD1222 doses. Every sample of the repertoires postdated the peak T cell response.

For this clone: As yet, its antigen is unknown.

Germline assignment: CDR1 LNHDA and CDR2 SQIVND (reference sequence). Germline trimming cut 5 bases from V and 5 bases from J; bases unmatched to any gene: 8. The CDR3 runs to 15 residues. Produced via immunoSEQ multiplex PCR; TCRdb's table is partial and in-frame only. The sample comprises 150,000 to 200,000 clones, approximately 93% of which are singletons, and about 3.9% rests with the top ten. The receptor was derived from an adult in good health. This specimen consisted of peripheral blood, obtained on day 0 of AZD1222 vaccination. V usage is TRBV19 and J usage is TRBJ1-5, with TRBD1 matching over 8 bases. CDR3 nucleotides: TGTGCCAGTAGTTTCACACAGGGGGGAGATCAGCCCCAGCATTTT. Protein product: CASSFTQGGDQPQHF.